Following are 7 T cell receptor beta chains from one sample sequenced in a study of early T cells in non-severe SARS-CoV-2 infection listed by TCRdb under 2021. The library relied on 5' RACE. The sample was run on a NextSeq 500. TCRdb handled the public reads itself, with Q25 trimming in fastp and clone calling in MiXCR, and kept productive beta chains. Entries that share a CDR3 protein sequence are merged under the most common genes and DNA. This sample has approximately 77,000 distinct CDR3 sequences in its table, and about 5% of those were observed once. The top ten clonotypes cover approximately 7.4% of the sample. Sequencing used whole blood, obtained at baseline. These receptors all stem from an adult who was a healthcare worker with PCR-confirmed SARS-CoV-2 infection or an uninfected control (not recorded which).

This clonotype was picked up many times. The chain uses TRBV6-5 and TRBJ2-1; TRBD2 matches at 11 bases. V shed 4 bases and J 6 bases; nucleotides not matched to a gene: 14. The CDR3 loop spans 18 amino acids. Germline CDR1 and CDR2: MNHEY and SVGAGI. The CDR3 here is CASSWGTGIGTSGNEQFF. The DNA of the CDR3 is TGTGCCAGCAGTTGGGGGACAGGGATCGGGACTAGCGGCAATGAGCAGTTCTTC.

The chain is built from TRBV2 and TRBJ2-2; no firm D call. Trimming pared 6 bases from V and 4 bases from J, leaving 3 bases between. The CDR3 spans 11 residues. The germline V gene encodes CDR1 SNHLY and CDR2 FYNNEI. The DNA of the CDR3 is TGTGCCAGCAGCGGCACCGGGGAGCTGTTTTTT. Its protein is CASSGTGELFF.

The CDR3 loop is CSARDKDKPTNYGYTF. CDR3 coding DNA: TGCAGTGCTAGAGATAAGGACAAGCCTACTAACTATGGCTACACCTTC. The rearrangement joins TRBV20-1 to TRBJ1-2; possibly TRBD1 for D (5 bases). The germline V gene encodes CDR1 DFQATT and CDR2 SNEGSKA (reference sequence). Trimming took off 0 bases at V and 0 bases at J, with 14 bases between the two ends. The CDR3 totals 16 residues.

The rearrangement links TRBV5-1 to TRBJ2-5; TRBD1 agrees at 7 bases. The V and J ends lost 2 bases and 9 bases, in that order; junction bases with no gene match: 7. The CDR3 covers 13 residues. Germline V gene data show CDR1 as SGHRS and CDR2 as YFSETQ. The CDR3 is CASSFGTDWAQYF. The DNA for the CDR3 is TGCGCCAGCAGCTTTGGGACAGATTGGGCCCAGTACTTC.

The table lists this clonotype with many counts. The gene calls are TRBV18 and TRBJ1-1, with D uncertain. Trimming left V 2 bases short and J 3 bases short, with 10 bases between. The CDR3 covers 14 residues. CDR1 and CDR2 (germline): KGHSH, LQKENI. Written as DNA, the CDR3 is TGTGCCAGCTCACCATCAGGTGTGTACACTGAAGCTTTCTTT. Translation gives CASSPSGVYTEAFF.

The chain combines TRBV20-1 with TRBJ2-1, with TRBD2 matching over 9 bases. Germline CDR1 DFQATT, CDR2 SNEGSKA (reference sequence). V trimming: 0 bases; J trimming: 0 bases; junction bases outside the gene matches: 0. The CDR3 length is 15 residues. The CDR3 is CSARDSGSSYNEQFF. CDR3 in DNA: TGCAGTGCTAGAGATAGCGGGAGCTCCTACAATGAGCAGTTCTTC.

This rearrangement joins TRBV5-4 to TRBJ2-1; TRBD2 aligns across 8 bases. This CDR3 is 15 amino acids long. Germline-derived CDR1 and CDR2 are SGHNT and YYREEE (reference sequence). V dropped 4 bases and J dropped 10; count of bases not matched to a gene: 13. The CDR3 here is CASSRSGSPVDEQFF. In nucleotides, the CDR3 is TGTGCCAGCAGCCGGAGCGGGAGTCCTGTCGACGAGCAGTTCTTC.